Each of the 29 T cell receptor beta chains below was sequenced from the same sample in a study of CD4 T cells in relation to SARS-CoV-2 and coronaviruses. Before the COVID-19 pandemic, during about 2011-2019, CD4+ T cells were taken from unexposed donors. CD4+ T cells were isolated from the cells after less than 13 days of culture. For these receptors, no antigen is known. Produced via immunoSEQ multiplex PCR; TCRdb's table is partial and in-frame only. The data hold 15,000 to 20,000 clones, with 70% to 80% observed a single time. The sample consisted of CD4+ T cells from PBMCs, cultured in vitro. The receptors derive from a human donor in good health.

The V call is TRBV5-1, the J call TRBJ2-1; the match to TRBD1 covers 7 bases. CDR3 size: 14 residues. Germline V gives CDR1 SGHRS, CDR2 YFSETQ. The V and J ends lost 0 bases and 8 bases, in that order; junction bases with no gene match: 5. The CDR3 loop reads CASSLGGQAHEQFF. DNA for the CDR3: TGCGCCAGCAGCTTGGGTGGACAGGCCCATGAGCAGTTCTTC.

J is TRBJ2-2 and V is TRBV5-1; perhaps TRBD1 as D (5 bases). The germline CDR1 and CDR2 sequences are SGHRS and YFSETQ. V lost 0 bases, J lost 2 bases, and 8 bases lay in between. The CDR3 extends over 15 amino acids. The CDR3 nucleotides are TGCGCCAGCAGCTTGGCAGGGCGTAACACCGGGGAGCTGTTTTTT. As protein: CASSLAGRNTGELFF.

The chain links TRBV6-5 to TRBJ2-1; D not resolved. Germline loops: CDR1 MNHEY, CDR2 SVGAGI. There are 11 residues in the CDR3. The ends were cut back, 0 bases at V and 10 bases at J, with 4 bases in the middle. The CDR3 reads CASSYSREQFF. Written as DNA, the CDR3 is TGTGCCAGCAGTTACTCGAGAGAGCAGTTCTTC.

This clone appeared a single time. This chain links TRBV11-2 with TRBJ1-3; 9 bases agree with TRBD1. The trim removed 5 bases at V and 4 bases at J, leaving 12 bases unmatched. This CDR3 comprises 17 residues. From germline, CDR1 is SGHAT and CDR2 FQNNGV. In DNA form, the CDR3 reads TGTGCCAGCAGCCCGGTTAACAGGGGGCGCCGAGGAAACACCATATATTTT. Translation: CASSPVNRGRRGNTIYF.

The chain recombines TRBV6-5 with TRBJ2-1, with 11 bases identical to TRBD2. V was pared by 4 bases and J by 15 bases, with 5 bases of the junction left unmatched. Germline CDR1 reads MNHEY; CDR2 reads SVGAGI. The CDR3 runs 12 residues. In nucleotides, the CDR3 is TGTGCCAGCAGTTCTAGCGGGAGGACGAGGTTCTTC. Encoded protein: CASSSSGRTRFF.

This clone was observed a single time. V and J are TRBV28 and TRBJ2-3, with 11 bases lining up with TRBD2. CDR3 size: 18 residues. V shed 4 bases, J shed 4 bases, and the junction held 13 bases outside the gene matches. Germline V gives CDR1 MDHEN, CDR2 SYDVKM. This CDR3 reads CASSSPSVAGGAADTQYF. The CDR3 DNA follows: TGTGCCAGCAGTTCGCCATCCGTAGCGGGAGGGGCCGCAGATACGCAGTATTTT.

V usage is TRBV21-1 and J usage is TRBJ1-2. TRBV21-1 is marked as a pseudogene. This CDR3 region has 14 residues. CDR3 sequence: CASSKNGSYYGYTF. CDR3 bases: TGTGCCAGCAGCAAAAACGGGTCTTACTATGGCTACACCTTC.

The chain has TRBV7-9 and TRBJ2-3, with 7 bases that match TRBD2. Unmatched junction bases numbered 1, after V lost 6 bases and J lost 7 bases. The CDR3 is 11 amino acids. The germline V gene encodes CDR1 SEHNR and CDR2 FQNEAQ (reference sequence). As DNA, the CDR3 is TGTGCCAGCAGGGGGGGGAATACGCAGTATTTT. Amino acid sequence: CASRGGNTQYF.

This chain uses TRBV14 with TRBJ2-7; 8 bases agree with TRBD2. The ends lost 4 bases at V and 2 bases at J; junction bases unmatched: 4. CDR1 and CDR2 (germline): SGHDN, FVKESK. The CDR3 has 14 residues. The CDR3 region is CASSRTSRAYEQYF. The CDR3 DNA reads as TGTGCCAGCAGCCGGACTAGCCGGGCCTACGAGCAGTACTTC.

The gene calls are TRBV7-3 and TRBJ1-2; D is possibly TRBD1 (6 bases). Trimming left V 4 bases short and J 4 bases short, with 22 bases between. The CDR3 spans 17 residues. Germline-derived CDR1 and CDR2 are SGHTA and FQGTGA. In nucleotides, the CDR3 is TGTGCCAGCAGCTCCCATTTCCTACGGGACATGCCCTATGGCTACACCTTC. Translating it yields CASSSHFLRDMPYGYTF.

The CDR3 protein is CATSAGTGGLGGYTF. As DNA, the CDR3 is TGTGCCACCAGTGCCGGGACAGGGGGCTTAGGTGGCTACACCTTC. This chain connects TRBV24-1 to TRBJ1-2, with 12 bases aligning to TRBD1. This CDR3 spans 15 amino acids. V lost 5 bases to trimming and J lost 7 bases; unmatched junction nucleotides: 7. Germline CDR1 reads KGHDR; CDR2 reads SFDVKD.

This chain joins TRBV27 and TRBJ2-1; TRBD2 matches 9 bases. Germline V lookup: CDR1 MNHEY, CDR2 SMNVEV (reference sequence). With 5 bases clipped from V and 4 bases from J, the junction kept 12 bases outside the gene matches. The CDR3 loop spans 17 amino acids. CDR3: CASSRIATSGNYNEQFF. The CDR3 DNA reads TGTGCCAGCAGTAGAATCGCGACTAGCGGAAATTACAATGAGCAGTTCTTC.

This clone was seen once. This chain connects TRBV5-1 to TRBJ1-3; D ambiguous. The ends were cut back, 0 bases at V and 7 bases at J, with 8 bases in the middle. Per the germline V gene, CDR1 is SGHRS and CDR2 is YFSETQ. The CDR3 has 13 amino acids. CDR3 region: CASSLGSKNTIYF. Written as DNA, the CDR3 is TGCGCCAGCAGCTTGGGTTCAAAGAACACCATATATTTT.

J is TRBJ2-7 and V is TRBV21-1; the D call TRBD2 from the table was never checked on the DNA. TRBV21-1 is designated a pseudogene. The CDR3 is 14 residues long. The CDR3 sequence is CASSKKGGFNEQYF. CDR3 sequence (DNA): TGTGCCAGCAGCAAAAAGGGAGGGTTTAACGAGCAGTACTTC.

J is TRBJ2-5 and V is TRBV12-3 or TRBV12-4, with D hard to call. Deletions cut 2 bases from V and 5 bases from J, with 9 bases between. The CDR3 has 13 amino acids. CDR3 amino acids: CASSLREGETQYF. The CDR3 DNA reads as TGTGCCAGCAGTTTACGAGAAGGGGAGACCCAGTACTTC.

The CDR3 sequence: CASSSDTYGYTF. DNA of the CDR3: TGTGCCAGCAGTTCTGACACCTATGGCTACACCTTC. V is TRBV28 and J is TRBJ1-2; no definite D call. The V end lost 4 bases, the J end lost 4 bases, and 7 bases lay between the germline ends. Germline CDR1 and CDR2: MDHEN and SYDVKM. The CDR3 consists of 12 residues.

The gene calls are TRBV19 and TRBJ2-7; TRBD2 might be the D (6 bases). Trimming left V 6 bases short and J 6 bases short, with 12 bases between. Germline-derived CDR1 and CDR2 are LNHDA and SQIVND (reference sequence). There are 12 residues in the CDR3. CDR3 in amino acids: CASSGRMGEQYF. DNA for the CDR3: TGTGCCAGTAGCGGGAGAATGGGCGAGCAGTACTTC.

Here the CDR3 DNA reads TGCGCCAGCAGCCAAGGTCCCGGAGATACGCAGTATTTT. Its translation is CASSQGPGDTQYF. The chain employs TRBV4-1 and TRBJ2-3; unclear D gene. The germline V gene has CDR1 MGHRA and CDR2 YSYEKL. The CDR3 runs to 13 residues. V lost 1 base and J 5 bases, leaving 7 bases between the germline ends.

This clone was seen more than once but under ten times. The V and J genes are TRBV28 and TRBJ1-1; D gene ambiguous. Between the trimmed V and J ends, which lost 7 bases and 3 bases, there was a span of 9 bases. The CDR3 is 12 amino acids. Germline lookup yields CDR1 MDHEN and CDR2 SYDVKM. This chain's CDR3 is CASIKGHTEAFF. CDR3 bases: TGTGCCAGCATTAAAGGGCACACTGAAGCTTTCTTT. The complete variable domain, with remaining parts taken from reference TRBV28 and TRBJ1-1, reads DVKVTQSSRYLVKRTGEKVFLECVQDMDHENMFWYRQDPGLGLRLIYFSYDVKMKEKGDIPEGYSVSREKKERFSLILESASTNQTSMYLCASIKGHTEAFFGQGTRLTVV.

This clone was counted once. V is TRBV9 and J is TRBJ1-5; possibly TRBD1 for D (6 bases). This CDR3 comprises 15 residues. Germline assignment: CDR1 SGDLS and CDR2 YYNGEE. Trimming left V 0 bases short and J 4 bases short, with 11 bases between. The CDR3 loop reads CASSVGTAENQPQHF. CDR3 nucleotides: TGTGCCAGCAGCGTAGGGACAGCCGAAAATCAGCCCCAGCATTTT.

The chain uses TRBV7-3 and TRBJ2-1; D may correspond to TRBD1 or TRBD2 (7 bases each). There are 16 residues in the CDR3. Trimming shortened V by 3 bases and J by 7 bases, and 19 bases separated the two germline ends. Germline CDR1 reads SGHTA; CDR2 reads FQGTGA. The CDR3 is CASSFQGEGGRNEQFF. In DNA, the CDR3 is TGTGCCAGCAGCTTCCAGGGGGAGGGGGGTAGGAATGAGCAGTTCTTC.

This clone was counted a single time. The chain uses TRBV6-5 and TRBJ1-1; unclear D gene. V was trimmed by 10 bases and J by 1 base, leaving 10 bases between them. This CDR3 has 12 residues. CDR1 and CDR2 from the germline V gene are MNHEY and SVGAGI. For the CDR3, the DNA is TGTGCCACTACCTTTGGGAACACTGAAGCTTTCTTT. Translated: CATTFGNTEAFF.

The rearrangement uses TRBV6-1 and TRBJ1-5, with 7 positions matching TRBD1. The V gene end was trimmed by 4 bases and the J gene end by 1 base; junction bases not matched to a gene: 7. CDR1 is MNHNS, CDR2 SASEGT, per germline. CDR3 length: 16 residues. The CDR3 nucleotides read TGTGCCAGCAGTGGCCCCGGGACAGTGAGCAATCAGCCCCAGCATTTT. It codes for CASSGPGTVSNQPQHF.

The rearrangement uses TRBV25-1 and TRBJ2-1; TRBD1 might be the D (5 bases). Germline CDR1 is MGHDK and CDR2 is SYGVNS. Trimming removed 4 bases from V and 2 bases from J, with 15 bases in between. The CDR3 covers 16 residues. The CDR3 DNA reads as TGTGCCAGCAGTGGGGGCAACGGTTGGACCTACAATGAGCAGTTCTTC. Its protein is CASSGGNGWTYNEQFF.

The rearrangement links TRBV7-8 to TRBJ1-5; 9 bases fit TRBD1. V shed 2 bases, J shed 7 bases, and the junction held 6 bases outside the gene matches. This CDR3 is built from 15 residues. Germline loops: CDR1 SGHVS, CDR2 FQNEAQ. The CDR3: CASSLLQGARQPQHF. Written as DNA, the CDR3 is TGTGCCAGCAGCTTATTACAGGGGGCACGGCAGCCCCAGCATTTT. The entire variable domain, with the rest obtained from reference TRBV7-8 and TRBJ1-5, is as follows: GAGVSQSPRYKVAKRGQDVALRCDPISGHVSLFWYQQALGQGPEFLTYFQNEAQLDKSGLPSDRFFAERPEGSVSTLKIQRTQQEDSAVYLCASSLLQGARQPQHFGDGTRLSIL.

V is TRBV7-2 and J is TRBJ2-3; D is unresolved. Germline V gene lookup returns CDR1 SGHTA and CDR2 FQGNSA. V lost 1 base to trimming and J lost 4 bases, with 9 bases between them. The CDR3 covers 14 residues. CDR3 protein: CASSLEPTPDTQYF. The CDR3 DNA sequence: TGTGCCAGCAGCTTAGAGCCGACCCCAGATACGCAGTATTTT. Combining the CDR3 with reference TRBV7-2 and TRBJ2-3 gives the whole variable domain GAGVSQSPSNKVTEKGKDVELRCDPISGHTALYWYRQSLGQGLEFLIYFQGNSAPDKSGLPSDRFSAERTGGSVSTLTIQRTQQEDSAVYLCASSLEPTPDTQYFGPGTRLTVL.

This clone appeared once. The chain has TRBV9 and TRBJ2-5; D unresolved. The V gene lost 0 bases and the J gene lost 2 bases, with 8 bases spanning the gap. Germline V gene lookup returns CDR1 SGDLS and CDR2 YYNGEE. The CDR3 length is 14 residues. The CDR3 bases are TGTGCCAGCAGCGTAGATTCTCAACAAGAGACCCAGTACTTC. The encoded protein is CASSVDSQQETQYF.

This clone was counted a single time. As DNA, the CDR3 is TGTGCCAGCAGTTCCGCGAAAGGAGCGCTCTCCTACGAGCAGTACTTC. This codes for CASSSAKGALSYEQYF. The chain combines TRBV27 with TRBJ2-7; the D is unclear. The germline gives CDR1 MNHEY, CDR2 SMNVEV (reference sequence). V dropped 4 bases and J dropped 0 bases, with 16 bases sitting between them. The CDR3 runs 16 residues.

The chain couples TRBV6-5 to TRBJ2-7; 14 nucleotides agree with TRBD2. The CDR3 totals 14 residues. V lost 8 bases to trimming and J lost 2 bases; unmatched junction nucleotides: 2. Germline-derived CDR1 and CDR2 are MNHEY and SVGAGI. The CDR3 protein is CASGTSGGTYEQYF. The CDR3, as DNA: TGTGCCAGCGGGACTAGCGGGGGTACCTACGAGCAGTACTTC.